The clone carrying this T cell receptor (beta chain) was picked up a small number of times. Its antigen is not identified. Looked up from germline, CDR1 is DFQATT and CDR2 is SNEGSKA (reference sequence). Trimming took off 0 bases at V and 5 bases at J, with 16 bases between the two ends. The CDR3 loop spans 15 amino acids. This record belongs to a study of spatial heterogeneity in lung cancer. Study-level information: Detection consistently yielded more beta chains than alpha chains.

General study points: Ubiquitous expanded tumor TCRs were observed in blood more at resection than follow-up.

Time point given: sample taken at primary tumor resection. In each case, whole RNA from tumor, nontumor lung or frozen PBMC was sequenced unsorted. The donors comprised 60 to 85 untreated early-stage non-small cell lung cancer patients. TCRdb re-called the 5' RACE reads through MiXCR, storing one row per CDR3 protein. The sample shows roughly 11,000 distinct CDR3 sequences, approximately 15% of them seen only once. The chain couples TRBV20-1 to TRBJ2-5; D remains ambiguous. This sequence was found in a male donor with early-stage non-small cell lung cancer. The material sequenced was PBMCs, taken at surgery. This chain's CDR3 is CSARDPSSRIETQYF. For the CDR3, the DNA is TGCAGTGCTAGAGATCCCAGTAGCCGCATTGAGACCCAGTACTTC.